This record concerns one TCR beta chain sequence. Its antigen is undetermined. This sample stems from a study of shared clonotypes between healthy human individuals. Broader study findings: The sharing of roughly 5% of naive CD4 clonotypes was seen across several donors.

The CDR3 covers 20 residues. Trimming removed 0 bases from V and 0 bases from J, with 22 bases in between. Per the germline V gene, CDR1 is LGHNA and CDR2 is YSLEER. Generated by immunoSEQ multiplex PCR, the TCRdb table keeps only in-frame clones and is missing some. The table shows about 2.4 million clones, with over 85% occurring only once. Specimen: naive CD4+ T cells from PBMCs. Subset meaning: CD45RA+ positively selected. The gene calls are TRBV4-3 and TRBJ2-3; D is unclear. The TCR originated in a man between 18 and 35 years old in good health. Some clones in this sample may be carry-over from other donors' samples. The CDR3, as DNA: TGCGCCAGCAGCCAAGATCTCGGCCGGTGGGAAACTACTAGCACAGATACGCAGTATTTT. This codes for CASSQDLGRWETTSTDTQYF.